The clone carrying this T cell receptor (beta chain) has at least ten counts. Its antigen is not known. It was with unique molecular identifiers that the TCRbeta library was prepared. TCRdb re-analysed the PCR reads in MiXCR, keeping a single row per CDR3 protein. Of about 300,000 distinct CDR3 sequences listed, roughly 7.8% are singletons. The data are from a study of T-cell reconstitution after alpha-beta-depleted transplantation in children. General study results and limits: Reportedly, roughly two months post-transplant, alpha-beta T cells arose from several hundred expanded graft clones. Once a year had passed after transplant, T-cell counts and diversity came mostly from newly produced T cells.

The CDR3 covers 17 residues. The germline gives CDR1 DFQATT, CDR2 SNEGSKA (reference sequence). Trimming took 0 bases from V and 8 from J; bases not matched to a gene: 12. The source of this sequence is a female patient aged 2-9 years who had a stem cell transplant for Fanconi anemia, so the T cells may come from the graft donor. J is TRBJ2-1 and V is TRBV20-1, with 11 bases aligning to TRBD2. The sequencing used peripheral blood, collected 360 days after TCRalphabeta/CD19-depleted stem cell transplant. In DNA, the CDR3 is TGCAGTGCTAGAGATCTGTTAGGGCTAGCGGGGGGTGATGAGCAGTTCTTC. It codes for CSARDLLGLAGGDEQFF.